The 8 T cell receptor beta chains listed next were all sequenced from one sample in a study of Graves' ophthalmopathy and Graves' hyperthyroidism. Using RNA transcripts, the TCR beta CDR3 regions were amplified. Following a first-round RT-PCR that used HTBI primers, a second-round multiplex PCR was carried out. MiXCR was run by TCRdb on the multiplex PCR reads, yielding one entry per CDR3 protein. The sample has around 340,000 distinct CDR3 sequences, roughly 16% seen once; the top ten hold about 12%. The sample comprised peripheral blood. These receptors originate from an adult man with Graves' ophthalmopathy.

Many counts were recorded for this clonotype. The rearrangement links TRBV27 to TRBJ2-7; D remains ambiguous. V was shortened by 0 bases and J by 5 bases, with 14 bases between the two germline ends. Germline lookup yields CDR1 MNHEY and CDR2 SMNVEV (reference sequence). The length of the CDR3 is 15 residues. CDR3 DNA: TGTGCCAGCAGTTTATCGCTCCCGGGCGACGACGAGCAGTACTTC. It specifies CASSLSLPGDDEQYF.

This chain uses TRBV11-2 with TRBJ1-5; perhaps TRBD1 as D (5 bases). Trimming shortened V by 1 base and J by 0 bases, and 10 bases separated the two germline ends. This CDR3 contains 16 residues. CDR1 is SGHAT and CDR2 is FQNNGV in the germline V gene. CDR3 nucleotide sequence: TGTGCCAGCAGCTTAGGAGGAGGGGATAGCAATCAGCCCCAGCATTTT. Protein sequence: CASSLGGGDSNQPQHF. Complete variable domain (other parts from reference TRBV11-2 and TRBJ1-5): EAGVAQSPRYKIIEKRQSVAFWCNPISGHATLYWYQQILGQGPKLLIQFQNNGVVDDSQLPKDRFSAERLKGVDSTLKIQPAKLEDSAVYLCASSLGGGDSNQPQHFGDGTRLSIL.

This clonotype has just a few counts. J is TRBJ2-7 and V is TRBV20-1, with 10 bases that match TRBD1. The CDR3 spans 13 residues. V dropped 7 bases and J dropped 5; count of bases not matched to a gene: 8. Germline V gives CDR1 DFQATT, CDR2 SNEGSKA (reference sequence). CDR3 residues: CSGMGQGLDEQYF. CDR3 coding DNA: TGCAGTGGGATGGGACAGGGGCTCGACGAGCAGTACTTC.

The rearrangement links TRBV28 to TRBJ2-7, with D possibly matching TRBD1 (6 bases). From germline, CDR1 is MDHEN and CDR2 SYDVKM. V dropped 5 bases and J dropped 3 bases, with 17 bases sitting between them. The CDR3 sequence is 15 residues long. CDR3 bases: TGTGCCAGCAGTCCCTCCTCAGGGGACCTCTACGAGCAGTACTTC. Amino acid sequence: CASSPSSGDLYEQYF.

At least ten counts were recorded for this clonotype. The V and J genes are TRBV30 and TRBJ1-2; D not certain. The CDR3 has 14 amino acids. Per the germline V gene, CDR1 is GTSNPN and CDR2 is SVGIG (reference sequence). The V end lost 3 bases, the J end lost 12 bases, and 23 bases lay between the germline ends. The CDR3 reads CAWSVTPGDPLHTF. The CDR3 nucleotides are TGTGCCTGGAGCGTTACCCCAGGAGATCCTCTCCACACCTTC.

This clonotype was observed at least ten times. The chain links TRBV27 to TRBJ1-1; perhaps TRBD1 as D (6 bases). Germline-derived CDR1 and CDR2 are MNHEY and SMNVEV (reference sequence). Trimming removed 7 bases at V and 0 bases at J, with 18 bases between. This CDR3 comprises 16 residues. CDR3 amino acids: CASTRNGDTLNTEAFF. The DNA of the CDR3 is TGTGCCAGCACCAGGAACGGGGACACCCTGAACACTGAAGCTTTCTTT.

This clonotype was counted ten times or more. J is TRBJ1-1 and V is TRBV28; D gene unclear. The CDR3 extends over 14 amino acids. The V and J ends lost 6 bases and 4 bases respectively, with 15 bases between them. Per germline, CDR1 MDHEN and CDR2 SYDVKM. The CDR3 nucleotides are TGTGCCAGCAGGGGCGGAGTACCGCGCACTGAAGCTTTCTTT. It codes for CASRGGVPRTEAFF.

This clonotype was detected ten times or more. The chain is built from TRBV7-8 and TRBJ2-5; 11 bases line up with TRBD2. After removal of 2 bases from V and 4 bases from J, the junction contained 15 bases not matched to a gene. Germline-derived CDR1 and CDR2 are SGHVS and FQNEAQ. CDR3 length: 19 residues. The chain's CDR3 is CASSLLVVAGTSGRETQYF. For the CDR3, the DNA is TGTGCCAGCAGCTTACTCGTCGTGGCCGGGACTAGCGGCCGAGAGACCCAGTACTTC. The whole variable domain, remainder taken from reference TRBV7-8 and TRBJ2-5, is GAGVSQSPRYKVAKRGQDVALRCDPISGHVSLFWYQQALGQGPEFLTYFQNEAQLDKSGLPSDRFFAERPEGSVSTLKIQRTQQEDSAVYLCASSLLVVAGTSGRETQYFGPGTRLLVL.